This record looks at one T cell receptor (beta chain) sequence and its context. Its antigen is unidentified. This specimen belongs to a study of Ad26.COV2.S vaccination and SARS-CoV-2 variants. Overall study context: Donor got 5x10^10 or 1x10^11 viral particles of Ad26.COV2.S.

The CDR3 loop spans 14 amino acids. V lost 6 bases and J 3 bases, leaving 13 bases between the germline ends. Germline V CDR1 and CDR2: MDHEN, SYDVKM. Overall study findings and caveats: Once vaccination had occurred, spike-specific CD8+ and CD4+ T cell responses reportedly showed substantial breadth.

Repertoires were generated with immunoSEQ multiplex PCR, while TCRdb's copy carries only in-frame clones and drops some. The sample lists some 290,000 clones, roughly 84% occurring once. As for treatment: 15 to 20 received Ad26.COV2.S at low or high dose, single or two shots; roughly five received placebo; per-sample allocation not given. Day 63 after the first vaccine or placebo injection was the time point for sampling. Specimen: peripheral blood, collected in a trial of Ad26.COV2.S vaccine versus placebo. The rearrangement uses TRBV28 and TRBJ2-3, with D maybe TRBD1 (6 bases). This sequence originates from a person between 18 and 59 years old who received the Ad26.COV2.S COVID-19 vaccine or a placebo. CDR3 bases: TGTGCCAGCAGGGGGGCAGATTGGACAGATACGCAGTATTTT. Its translation: CASRGADWTDTQYF.